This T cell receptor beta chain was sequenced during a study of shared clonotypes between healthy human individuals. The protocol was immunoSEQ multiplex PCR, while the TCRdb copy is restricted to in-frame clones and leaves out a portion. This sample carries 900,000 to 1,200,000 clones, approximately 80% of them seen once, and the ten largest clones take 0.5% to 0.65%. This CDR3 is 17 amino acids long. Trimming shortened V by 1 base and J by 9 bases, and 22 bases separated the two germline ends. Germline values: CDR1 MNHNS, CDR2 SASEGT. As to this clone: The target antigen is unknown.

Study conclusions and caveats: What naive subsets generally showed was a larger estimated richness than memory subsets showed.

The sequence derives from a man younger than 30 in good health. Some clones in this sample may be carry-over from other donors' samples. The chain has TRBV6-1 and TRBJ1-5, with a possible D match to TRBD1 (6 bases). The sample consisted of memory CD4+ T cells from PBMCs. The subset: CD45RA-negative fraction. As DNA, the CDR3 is TGTGCCAGCAGTGAAGGGGGGCTAAAGGGGAAGGTAGGGCCCCAGCATTTT. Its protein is CASSEGGLKGKVGPQHF.